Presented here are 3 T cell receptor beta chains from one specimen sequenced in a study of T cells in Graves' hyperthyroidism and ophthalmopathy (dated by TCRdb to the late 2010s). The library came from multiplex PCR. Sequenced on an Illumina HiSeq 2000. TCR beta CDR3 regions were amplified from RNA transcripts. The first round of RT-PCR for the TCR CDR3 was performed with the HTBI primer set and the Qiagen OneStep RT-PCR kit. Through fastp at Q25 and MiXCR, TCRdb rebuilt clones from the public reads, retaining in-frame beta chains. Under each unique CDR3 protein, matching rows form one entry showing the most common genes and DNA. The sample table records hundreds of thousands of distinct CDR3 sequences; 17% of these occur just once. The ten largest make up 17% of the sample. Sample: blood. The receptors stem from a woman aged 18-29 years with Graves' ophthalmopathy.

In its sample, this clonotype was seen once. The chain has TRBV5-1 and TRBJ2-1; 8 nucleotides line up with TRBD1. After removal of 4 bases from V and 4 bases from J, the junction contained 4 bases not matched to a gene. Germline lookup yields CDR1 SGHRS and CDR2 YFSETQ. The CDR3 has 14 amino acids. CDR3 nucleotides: TGCGCCAGCAGCCGGGACAGGTTTTACAATGAGCAGTTCTTC. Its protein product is CASSRDRFYNEQFF.

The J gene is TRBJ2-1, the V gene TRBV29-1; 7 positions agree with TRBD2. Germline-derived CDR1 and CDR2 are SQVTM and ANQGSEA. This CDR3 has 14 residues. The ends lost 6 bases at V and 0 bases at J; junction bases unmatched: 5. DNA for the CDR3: TGCAGCGTGGAGCGGGGCAGCTCCTACAATGAGCAGTTCTTC. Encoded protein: CSVERGSSYNEQFF.

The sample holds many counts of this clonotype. CDR3 in DNA: TGTGCCAGCAGCCTCATACAGGGCTATGGCTACACCTTC. Translated, it gives CASSLIQGYGYTF. The gene calls are TRBV7-2 and TRBJ1-2, with D perhaps TRBD1 (6 bases). Germline assignment: CDR1 SGHTA and CDR2 FQGNSA. This CDR3 contains 13 residues. V was shortened by 5 bases and J by 4 bases, with 11 bases between the two germline ends.